This entry features one T cell receptor beta chain sequence. Antigen specificity is unknown. The CDR3 extends over 15 amino acids. Deletions cut 0 bases from V and 3 bases from J, with 14 bases between. Germline CDR1 is SQVTM and CDR2 is ANQGSEA. Sequencing was performed with immunoSEQ multiplex PCR; in TCRdb, only in-frame clones are kept and a portion is missing. The table includes 560,000 or so clones, approximately 96% detected once. CD8 cells regarded as naive lacked CD45RO, were positively chosen for CCR7, and omitted terminally differentiated effector memory CD45RA+ cells. These data belong to a study of shared clonotypes between healthy human individuals. Whole-study findings and limits: Naive CD4 clonotypes overlapped across a handful of donors at about 5%.

The chain links TRBV29-1 to TRBJ2-5; D remains unclear. This clonotype was obtained from a woman in her thirties in good health. The sample was naive CD8+ T cells sorted from blood. CDR3 sequence reads: CSVEEPSATEETQYF. CDR3 bases: TGCAGCGTTGAAGAACCGTCAGCTACGGAAGAGACCCAGTACTTC.